This T cell receptor beta chain comes out of a study of cytomegalovirus exposure and HLA in healthy donors. Findings and limits, study-wide: Donor immune exposure was known only as CMV serostatus. Most CMV-associated TCR beta chains were later found to appear HLA-restricted.

Of note for this clone: No antigen is known for it.

PCR used 60 Vbeta primers and 13 Jbeta primers. The method was immunoSEQ multiplex PCR; TCRdb's version includes in-frame clones alone and lacks a portion of them. The sample has about 77,000 clones, around 78% seen once. Germline values: CDR1 SEHNR, CDR2 FQNEAQ (reference sequence). V was shortened by 0 bases and J by 0 bases, with 9 bases between the two germline ends. The CDR3 is made up of 15 amino acids. The chain employs TRBV7-9 and TRBJ2-7, with TRBD1 as a possible D gene (5 bases). This TCR was sampled from a man in his forties in good health and CMV-seronegative. Source material: PBMCs. The DNA of the CDR3 is TGTGCCAGCAGCTTAGCGGCAGGGAACTCCTACGAGCAGTACTTC. It translates to CASSLAAGNSYEQYF.